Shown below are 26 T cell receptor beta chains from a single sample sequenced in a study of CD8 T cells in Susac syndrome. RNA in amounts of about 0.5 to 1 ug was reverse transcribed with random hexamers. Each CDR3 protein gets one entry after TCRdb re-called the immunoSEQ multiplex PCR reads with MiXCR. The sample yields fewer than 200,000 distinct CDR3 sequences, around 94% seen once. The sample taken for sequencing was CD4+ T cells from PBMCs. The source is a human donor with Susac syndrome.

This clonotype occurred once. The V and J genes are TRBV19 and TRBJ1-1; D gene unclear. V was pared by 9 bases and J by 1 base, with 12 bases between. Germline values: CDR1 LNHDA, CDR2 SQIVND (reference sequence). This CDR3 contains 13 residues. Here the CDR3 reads CARSSPPNTEAFF. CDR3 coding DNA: TGTGCCAGGAGCAGCCCTCCGAACACTGAAGCTTTCTTT.

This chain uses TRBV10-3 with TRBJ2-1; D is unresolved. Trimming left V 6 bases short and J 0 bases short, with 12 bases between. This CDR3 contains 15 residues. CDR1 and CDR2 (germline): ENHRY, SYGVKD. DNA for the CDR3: TGTGCCATCAGCCTGGGCCCTCCCTCCTACAATGAGCAGTTCTTC. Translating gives CAISLGPPSYNEQFF.

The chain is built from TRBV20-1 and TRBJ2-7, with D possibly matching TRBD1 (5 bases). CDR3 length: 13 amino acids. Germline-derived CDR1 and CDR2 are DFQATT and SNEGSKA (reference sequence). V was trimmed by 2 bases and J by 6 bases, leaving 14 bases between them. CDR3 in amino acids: CSARLGARVEQYF. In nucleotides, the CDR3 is TGCAGTGCTAGACTAGGGGCGAGAGTCGAGCAGTACTTC.

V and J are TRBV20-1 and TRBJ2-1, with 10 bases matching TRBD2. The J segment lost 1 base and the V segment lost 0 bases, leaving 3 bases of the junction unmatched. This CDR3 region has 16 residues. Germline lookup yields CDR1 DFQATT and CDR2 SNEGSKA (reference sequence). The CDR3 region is CSARDQLAGSYNEQFF. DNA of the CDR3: TGCAGTGCTAGAGATCAACTAGCGGGGTCCTACAATGAGCAGTTCTTC.

This CDR3 is CAWADRAAIYF. The CDR3, as DNA: TGTGCCTGGGCCGACAGGGCTGCCATATATTTT. The chain carries TRBV30 and TRBJ1-3, with TRBD1 matching over 7 bases. The germline V gene encodes CDR1 GTSNPN and CDR2 SVGIG (reference sequence). The V segment lost 5 bases and the J segment 11 bases; nucleotides outside the gene matches: 6. CDR3 length: 11 residues. Supplemented by reference TRBV30 and TRBJ1-3, the full variable domain reads SQTIHQWPATLVQPVGSPLSLECTVEGTSNPNLYWYRQAAGRGLQLLFYSVGIGQISSEVPQNLSASRPQDRQFILSSKKLLLSDSGFYLCAWADRAAIYFGEGSWLTVV.

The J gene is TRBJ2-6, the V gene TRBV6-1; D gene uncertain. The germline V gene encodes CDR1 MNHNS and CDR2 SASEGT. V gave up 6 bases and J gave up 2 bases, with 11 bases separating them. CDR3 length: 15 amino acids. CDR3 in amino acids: CASSPPWAGANVLTF. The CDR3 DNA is TGTGCCAGCAGCCCTCCGTGGGCTGGGGCCAACGTCCTGACTTTC.

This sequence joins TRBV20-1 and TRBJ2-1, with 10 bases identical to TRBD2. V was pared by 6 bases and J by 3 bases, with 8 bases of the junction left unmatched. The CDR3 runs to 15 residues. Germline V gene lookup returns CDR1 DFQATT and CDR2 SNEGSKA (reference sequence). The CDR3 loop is CSADPTSGVYNEQFF. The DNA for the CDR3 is TGCAGTGCAGACCCCACTAGCGGGGTCTACAATGAGCAGTTCTTC.

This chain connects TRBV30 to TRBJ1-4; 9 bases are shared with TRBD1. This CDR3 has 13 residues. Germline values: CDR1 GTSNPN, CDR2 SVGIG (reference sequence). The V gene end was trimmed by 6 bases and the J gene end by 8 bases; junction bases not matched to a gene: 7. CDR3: CACTGTGSEKLFF. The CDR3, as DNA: TGTGCCTGTACCGGGACAGGGAGCGAAAAACTGTTTTTT.

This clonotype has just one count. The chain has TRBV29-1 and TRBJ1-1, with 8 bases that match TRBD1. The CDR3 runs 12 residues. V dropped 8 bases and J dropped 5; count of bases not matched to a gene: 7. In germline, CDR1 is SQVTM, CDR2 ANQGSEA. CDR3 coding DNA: TGCAGCTTAAGGACAGGGCAGACTGAAGCTTTCTTT. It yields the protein CSLRTGQTEAFF.

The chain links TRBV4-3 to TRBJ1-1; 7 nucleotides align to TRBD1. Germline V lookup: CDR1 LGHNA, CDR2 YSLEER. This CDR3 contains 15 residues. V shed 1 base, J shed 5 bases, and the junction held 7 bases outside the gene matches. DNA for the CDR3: TGCGCCAGCAGCCAAGGAAAGGGACAGCGAACTGAAGCTTTCTTT. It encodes CASSQGKGQRTEAFF.

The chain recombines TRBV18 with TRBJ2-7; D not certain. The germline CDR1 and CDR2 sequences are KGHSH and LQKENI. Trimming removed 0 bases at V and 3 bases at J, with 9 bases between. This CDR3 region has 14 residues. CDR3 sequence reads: CASSPPGRIYEQYF. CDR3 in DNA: TGTGCCAGCTCACCACCTGGACGGATCTACGAGCAGTACTTC.

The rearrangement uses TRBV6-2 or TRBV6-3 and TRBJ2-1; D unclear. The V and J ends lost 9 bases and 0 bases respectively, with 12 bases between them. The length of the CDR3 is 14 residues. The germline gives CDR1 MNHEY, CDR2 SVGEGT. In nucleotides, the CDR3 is TGTGCCAGTCGACCCCTTAGCTCCTACAATGAGCAGTTCTTC. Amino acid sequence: CASRPLSSYNEQFF.

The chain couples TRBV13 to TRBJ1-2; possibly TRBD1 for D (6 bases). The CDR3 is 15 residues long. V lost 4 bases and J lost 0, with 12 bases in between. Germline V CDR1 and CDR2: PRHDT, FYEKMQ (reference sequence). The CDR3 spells CASSSHREANYGYTF. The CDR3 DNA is TGTGCCAGCAGCTCTCACAGGGAGGCTAACTATGGCTACACCTTC. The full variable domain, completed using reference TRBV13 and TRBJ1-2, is AAGVIQSPRHLIKEKRETATLKCYPIPRHDTVYWYQQGPGQDPQFLISFYEKMQSDKGSIPDRFSAQQFSDYHSELNMSSLELGDSALYFCASSSHREANYGYTFGSGTRLTVV.

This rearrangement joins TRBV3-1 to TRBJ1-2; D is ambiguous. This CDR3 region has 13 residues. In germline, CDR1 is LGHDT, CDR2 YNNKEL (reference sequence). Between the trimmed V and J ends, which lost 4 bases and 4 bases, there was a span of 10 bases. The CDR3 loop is CASSPHTTYGYTF. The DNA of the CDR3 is TGTGCCAGCAGCCCCCATACCACCTATGGCTACACCTTC.

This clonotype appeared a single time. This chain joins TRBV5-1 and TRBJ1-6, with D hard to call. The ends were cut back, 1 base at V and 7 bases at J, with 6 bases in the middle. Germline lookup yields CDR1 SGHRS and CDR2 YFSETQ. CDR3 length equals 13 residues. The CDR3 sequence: CASSLNENSPLHF. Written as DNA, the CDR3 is TGCGCCAGCAGCTTGAATGAGAATTCACCCCTCCACTTT.

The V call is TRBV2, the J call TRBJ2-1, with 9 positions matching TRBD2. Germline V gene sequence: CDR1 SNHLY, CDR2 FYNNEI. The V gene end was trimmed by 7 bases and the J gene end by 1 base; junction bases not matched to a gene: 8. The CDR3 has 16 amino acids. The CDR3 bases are TGTGCCAGCAAGATTGGGAGCGGGGGGTCCTACAATGAGCAGTTCTTC. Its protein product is CASKIGSGGSYNEQFF.

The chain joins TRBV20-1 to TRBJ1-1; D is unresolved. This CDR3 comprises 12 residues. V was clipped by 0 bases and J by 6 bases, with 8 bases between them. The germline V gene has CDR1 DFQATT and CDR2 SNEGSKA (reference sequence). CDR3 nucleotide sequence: TGCAGTGCTAGAGATCAAGCCGCTGAAGCTTTCTTT. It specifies CSARDQAAEAFF.

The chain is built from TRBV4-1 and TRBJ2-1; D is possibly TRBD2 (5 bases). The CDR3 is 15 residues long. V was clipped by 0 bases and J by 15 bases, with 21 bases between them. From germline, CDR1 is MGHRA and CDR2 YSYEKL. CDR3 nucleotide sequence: TGCGCCAGCAGCCAAGATCGGCTAGCCAGAGGCCCCCTGTTCTTC. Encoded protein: CASSQDRLARGPLFF.

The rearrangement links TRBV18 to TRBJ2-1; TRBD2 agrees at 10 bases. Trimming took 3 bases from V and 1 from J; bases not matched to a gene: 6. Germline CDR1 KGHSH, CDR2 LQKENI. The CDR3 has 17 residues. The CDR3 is CASSPWTSGPSYNEQFF. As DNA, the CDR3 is TGTGCCAGCTCACCCTGGACTAGCGGCCCTTCCTACAATGAGCAGTTCTTC.

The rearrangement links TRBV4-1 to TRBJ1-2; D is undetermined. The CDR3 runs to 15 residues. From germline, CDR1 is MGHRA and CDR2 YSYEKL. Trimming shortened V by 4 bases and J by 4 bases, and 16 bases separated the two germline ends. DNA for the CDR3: TGCGCCAGCAGCCCCCCCCGCACCCAAGTCTATGGCTACACCTTC. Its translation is CASSPPRTQVYGYTF.

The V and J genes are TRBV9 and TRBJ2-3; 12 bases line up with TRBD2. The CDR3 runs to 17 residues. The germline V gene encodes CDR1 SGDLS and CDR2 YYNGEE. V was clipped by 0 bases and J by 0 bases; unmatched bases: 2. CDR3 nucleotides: TGTGCCAGCAGCGTAGGGCTAGCGGGGGGGAGCACAGATACGCAGTATTTT. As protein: CASSVGLAGGSTDTQYF.

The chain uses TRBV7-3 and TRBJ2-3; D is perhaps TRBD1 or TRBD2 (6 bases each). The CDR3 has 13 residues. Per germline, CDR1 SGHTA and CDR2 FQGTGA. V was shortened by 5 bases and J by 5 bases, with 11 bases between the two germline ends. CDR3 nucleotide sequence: TGTGCCAGCAGCCTCCGGGGGCAAGATACGCAGTATTTT. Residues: CASSLRGQDTQYF.

The CDR3 nucleotides are TGCGCCAGCAGCCAAGACTCGTCGGGACAAACATACAATGAGCAGTTCTTC. Its protein product is CASSQDSSGQTYNEQFF. The chain couples TRBV4-3 to TRBJ2-1; TRBD1 might be the D (6 bases). The CDR3 contains 17 residues. Trimming removed 0 bases at V and 4 bases at J, with 16 bases between. Germline CDR1 reads LGHNA; CDR2 reads YSLEER.

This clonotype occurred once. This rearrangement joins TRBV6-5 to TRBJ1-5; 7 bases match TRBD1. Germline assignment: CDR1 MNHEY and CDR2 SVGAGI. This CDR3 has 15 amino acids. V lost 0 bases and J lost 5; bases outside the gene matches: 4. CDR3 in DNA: TGTGCCAGCAGTTACTCCTGGGGACAGTATCAGCCCCAGCATTTT. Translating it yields CASSYSWGQYQPQHF.

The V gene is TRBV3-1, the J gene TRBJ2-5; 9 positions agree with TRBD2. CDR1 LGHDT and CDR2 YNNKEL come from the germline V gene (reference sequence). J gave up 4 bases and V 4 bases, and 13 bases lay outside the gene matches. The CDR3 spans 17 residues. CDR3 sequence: CASSRRRAGGLGETQYF. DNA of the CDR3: TGTGCCAGCAGCCGGCGGAGGGCGGGGGGGCTCGGAGAGACCCAGTACTTC.

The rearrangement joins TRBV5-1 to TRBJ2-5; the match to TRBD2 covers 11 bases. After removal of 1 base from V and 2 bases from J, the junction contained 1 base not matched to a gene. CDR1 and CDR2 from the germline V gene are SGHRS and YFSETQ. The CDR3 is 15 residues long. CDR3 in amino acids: CASSLSSGGQETQYF. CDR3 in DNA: TGCGCCAGCAGCTTGTCTAGCGGGGGGCAAGAGACCCAGTACTTC.